The TCR beta chain under discussion was sequenced for a study of shared clonotypes between healthy human individuals. Libraries were prepared by immunoSEQ multiplex PCR; TCRdb keeps only in-frame clonotypes and omits some of them. In the table there are 450,000 to 600,000 clones, around 74% of which are singletons. The sequence was collected from a woman in her 40s in good health. Some clones in this sample may be carry-over from other donors' samples. Sequencing was carried out using PBMCs.

The CDR3 nucleotides are TGTGCCAGCAGCCCGGGACAAGTATACGAGCAGTACTTC. It translates to CASSPGQVYEQYF. This chain uses TRBV7-8 with TRBJ2-7, with D perhaps matching TRBD1 (6 bases). The CDR3 is 13 residues long. V gave up 5 bases and J gave up 4 bases, with 12 bases separating them. Per germline, CDR1 SGHVS and CDR2 FQNEAQ.